These T cell receptor beta chains were read from a single sample in a study of T-cell memory formation after mild COVID-19. MiXCR, run by TCRdb on the 5' RACE reads, gives a single entry per CDR3 protein. The sample lists about 270,000 distinct CDR3 sequences, roughly a sixth seen once, with 20% to 25% in the top ten. The sequenced sample was PBMCs or a T cell subset sorted from them (not recorded which). These receptors all come from a young man who had mild COVID-19 (a few samples of this study predate the infection). Cell type and time point are not known. The CDR3 runs from the conserved cysteine through the conserved F or W. A D gene is named only where the DNA matches it firmly. Expanded clones are given a class, and other clones once, few, many or no size at all.

j_call,d_call,v_call,clone_size,cdr3_nt,cdr3_aa
TRBJ2-2,NA,TRBV9,NA,TGTGCCAGCAGCTCCATGGGGGGGGGGCGGCCCGGGGAGCTGTTTTTT,CASSSMGGGRPGELFF
TRBJ2-7,TRBD1,TRBV5-1,NA,TGCGCCAGCAGCTTGGGTAGTGGGACAGCGGATTCCCAGTACTTC,CASSLGSGTADSQYF
TRBJ1-1,NA,TRBV7-2,NA,TGTGCCAGCAGCTTGGGACTTCTGAACACTGAAGCTTTCTTT,CASSLGLLNTEAFF
TRBJ2-7,TRBD2,TRBV27,NA,TGTGCCACCTCTGGGGGGGGCTACGAGCAGTACTTC,CATSGGGYEQYF
TRBJ2-3,TRBD2,TRBV9,many,TGTGCCAGCAGCGGTCCGGGGGGAATAGATACGCAGTATTTT,CASSGPGGIDTQYF
TRBJ2-7,NA,TRBV29-1,many,TGCAGCTTCGGGGGCCTACGGGACGAGCAGTACTTC,CSFGGLRDEQYF
TRBJ2-2,TRBD1,TRBV6-1,few,TGTGCCACCGGGACAGATAACACCGGGGAGCTGTTTTTT,CATGTDNTGELFF
TRBJ1-1,TRBD1,TRBV9,few,TGTGCCAGCAGCACCCCCGGGACAGGGGCTGAAGCTTTCTTT,CASSTPGTGAEAFF
TRBJ2-1,TRBD2,TRBV3-1,few,TGTGCCAGCAGCCAGGGGAAGGGACTAGTTTTCCATGAGCAGTTCTTC,CASSQGKGLVFHEQFF
TRBJ2-3,NA,TRBV5-1,few,TGCGCCAGCAGCTGGGGGAATACGCAGTATTTT,CASSWGNTQYF
TRBJ1-5,NA,TRBV25-1,few,TGTGCCAGTGAACTTGGGCCTTTCGCTCAGCCCCAGCATTTT,CASELGPFAQPQHF
TRBJ2-7,NA,TRBV5-1,few,TGCGCCTGCACCGACGGGCACGAGCAGTACTTC,CACTDGHEQYF
TRBJ1-5,NA,TRBV7-9,NA,TGTGCCAGCAGCACCGCGGGCGGCAATCAGCCCCAGCATTTT,CASSTAGGNQPQHF
TRBJ2-3,TRBD1,TRBV28,NA,TGTGCCAGCAGTTCCCAGGGGGTTGGCACAGATACGCAGTATTTT,CASSSQGVGTDTQYF
TRBJ1-5,TRBD1,TRBV10-1,NA,TGCGCCAGCAGTCTTGCCGACAGGGGGCTGAATCAGCCCCAGCATTTT,CASSLADRGLNQPQHF
TRBJ2-3,NA,TRBV29-1,few,TGCAGCGTTGAAGGAGTAGTCACAGATACGCAGTATTTT,CSVEGVVTDTQYF
TRBJ2-1,NA,TRBV7-2,NA,TGTGCCAGCAGCCCCCTGCCGGGGTCCTTCTCCTACAATGAGCAGTTCTTC,CASSPLPGSFSYNEQFF
TRBJ2-3,NA,TRBV2,NA,TGTGCCAGCAGTGATTTTGTCGGGGATACGCAGTATTTT,CASSDFVGDTQYF
TRBJ2-3,TRBD1,TRBV28,many,TGTGCCAGCAGTTCGACAGGGGATACGCAGTATTTT,CASSSTGDTQYF
TRBJ1-1,TRBD1,TRBV7-9,few,TGTGCCAGCAGCCAGTCAACAGGGGGCGAGAGCACTGAAGCTTTCTTT,CASSQSTGGESTEAFF
TRBJ1-3,TRBD1,TRBV7-9,NA,TGTGCCAGCAGCTTACGTCGTGGGGACAGGGACGGGGCTGGAAACACCATATATTTT,CASSLRRGDRDGAGNTIYF
TRBJ2-1,NA,TRBV20-1,once,TGCAGTGCTGGGCGCCTACGACGGATCGTACGGAATGAGCAGTTCTTC,CSAGRLRRIVRNEQFF
TRBJ2-3,NA,TRBV20-1,NA,TGCAGTGCTAGCACTAGCTGGGTCACAGATACGCAGTATTTT,CSASTSWVTDTQYF
TRBJ1-5,NA,TRBV2,few,TGTGCCAGCAGTGCGTTTGCGGGAAGCAATCAGCCCCAGCATTTT,CASSAFAGSNQPQHF
TRBJ1-1,TRBD1,TRBV11-3,few,TGTGCCAGCAGCTCCGGGACAGGGTGGGCTTTCTTT,CASSSGTGWAFF
TRBJ2-3,NA,TRBV4-1,NA,TGCGCCAGCAGCGTACTCGATTCCCGGGATACGCAGTATTTT,CASSVLDSRDTQYF
TRBJ1-6,TRBD1,TRBV4-1,NA,TGCGCCAGCAGCCCCCGGGACAGGGGTTCACCCCTCAACTTT,CASSPRDRGSPLNF
TRBJ2-3,TRBD1,TRBV4-1,NA,TGCGCCAGCAGCCAAGATTTAAGGGGGCCCTTCACAGATACGCAGTATTTT,CASSQDLRGPFTDTQYF
TRBJ2-3,TRBD2,TRBV7-6,few,TGTGCCAGCAGCCCCGAGATCAGGACTAGCGGCTTCCTGGATACGCAGTATTTT,CASSPEIRTSGFLDTQYF
TRBJ1-1,NA,TRBV9,few,TGTGCCAGCAGCTCAGGAGTGGGGTATCGTCACGGCGAAGCTTTCTTT,CASSSGVGYRHGEAFF
TRBJ1-2,TRBD1,TRBV27,NA,TGTGCCAGCAGTTTCGACAGGGGGTCGAAGGAGGCTGGCTACACCTTC,CASSFDRGSKEAGYTF
TRBJ2-7,NA,TRBV7-8,few,TGTGCCAGCAGTCCCAGGGTACCCCACGAGCAGTACTTC,CASSPRVPHEQYF
TRBJ1-4,NA,TRBV7-6,few,TGTGCCAGCAGCTTAGAAACCAGGATGACAACTAATGAAAAACTGTTTTTT,CASSLETRMTTNEKLFF
TRBJ2-7,NA,TRBV3-1,NA,TGTGCCAGCAGCCGATCGTCGCAGGGTTACGAGCAGTACTTC,CASSRSSQGYEQYF
TRBJ2-1,TRBD1,TRBV7-2,few,TGTGCCAGCAGTCGACAGGGGGGGAATGAGCAGTTCTTC,CASSRQGGNEQFF